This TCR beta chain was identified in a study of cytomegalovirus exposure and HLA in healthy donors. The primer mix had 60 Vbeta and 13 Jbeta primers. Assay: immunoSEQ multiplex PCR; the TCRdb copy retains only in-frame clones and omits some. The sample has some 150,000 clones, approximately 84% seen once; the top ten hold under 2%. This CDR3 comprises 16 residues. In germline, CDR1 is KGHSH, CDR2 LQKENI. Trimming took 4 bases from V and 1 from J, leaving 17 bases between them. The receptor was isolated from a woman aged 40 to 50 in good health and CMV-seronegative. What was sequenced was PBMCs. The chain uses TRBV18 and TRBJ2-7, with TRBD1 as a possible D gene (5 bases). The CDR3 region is CASSRLQGLPSYEQYF. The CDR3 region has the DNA TGTGCCAGCTCACGTCTCCAGGGTCTACCGTCCTACGAGCAGTACTTC.